The sequence of this TCR beta chain was determined in a study of T cell responses to AZD1222 COVID-19 vaccine. The CDR3 covers 17 residues. Sequencing was performed with immunoSEQ multiplex PCR; in TCRdb, only in-frame clones are kept and a portion is missing. The sample carries 200,000 or so clones, approximately 87% recorded once. The sequence came from an adult in good health. Sequenced material: peripheral blood, taken on day 0 of MenACWY control vaccination. This rearrangement joins TRBV12-2 to TRBJ1-3. TRBV12-2 represents a pseudogene. The CDR3 DNA reads TGTGCAAGTCGCTGGGGATTAGAGACCCTCTCTGGAAACACCATATATTTT. It codes for CASRWGLETLSGNTIYF.